The next 6 T cell receptor beta chains were all read from a single sample in a study of blood T cell repertoires in COVID-19. TCRdb keeps only in-frame clones here, not all; method: immunoSEQ multiplex PCR. This sample yields 400,000 to 450,000 clones, of which about 90% are seen a single time; roughly 0.76% belongs to the top ten. Sequenced material: peripheral blood. These receptors were taken from a man aged 18 to 29 with COVID-19, enrolled during active disease.

CDR3 in DNA: TGTGCCAGTAGTACAGAGACTAGCGGGAACGGGGAGCTGTTTTTT. Its protein is CASSTETSGNGELFF. The V gene is TRBV19, the J gene TRBJ2-2; 11 positions agree with TRBD2. This CDR3 has 15 residues. Germline trimming cut 4 bases from V and 7 bases from J; bases unmatched to any gene: 5. Germline CDR1 is LNHDA and CDR2 is SQIVND (reference sequence).

V and J are TRBV5-6 and TRBJ1-2; TRBD1 is a possible D gene (6 bases). V lost 0 bases and J 2 bases, leaving 14 bases between the germline ends. This CDR3 region has 16 residues. CDR1 and CDR2 (germline): SGHDT, YYEEEE. CDR3 bases: TGTGCCAGCAGCTTGGCCATGCAGGGGAACAACTATGGCTACACCTTC. It specifies CASSLAMQGNNYGYTF.

The chain joins TRBV7-6 to TRBJ2-3, with 10 bases fitting TRBD2. The CDR3 spans 16 residues. Germline V CDR1 and CDR2: SGHVS, FNYEAQ. The J segment lost 0 bases and the V segment lost 5 bases, leaving 5 bases of the junction unmatched. The CDR3 coding sequence is TGTGCCAGCAGCCACGAGCGGGGGGGAAGCACAGATACGCAGTATTTT. Translation: CASSHERGGSTDTQYF.

The gene calls are TRBV11-3 and TRBJ1-1; the match to TRBD1 covers 10 bases. The trim removed 4 bases at V and 11 bases at J, leaving 10 bases unmatched. The CDR3 covers 14 residues. Looked up from germline, CDR1 is SGHNT and CDR2 is YENEEA. The CDR3 spells CASSYRGQGNVAFF. As DNA, the CDR3 is TGTGCCAGCAGCTACCGGGGACAGGGGAATGTGGCTTTCTTT. Full variable domain (rest looked up from reference TRBV11-3 and TRBJ1-1): EAGVVQSPRYKIIEKKQPVAFWCNPISGHNTLYWYLQNLGQGPELLIRYENEEAVDDSQLPKDRFSAERLKGVDSTLKIQPAELGDSAVYLCASSYRGQGNVAFFGQGTRLTVV.

The J gene is TRBJ1-5, the V gene TRBV19, with D possibly being TRBD1 (5 bases). The CDR3 consists of 15 residues. Trimming cost V 3 bases and J 3 bases, with 12 bases left between them. Per germline, CDR1 LNHDA and CDR2 SQIVND (reference sequence). The DNA for the CDR3 is TGTGCCAGTAGTATCGGAGGGGAGAACAATCAGCCCCAGCATTTT. Translation: CASSIGGENNQPQHF.

The count of this clone is one. The chain couples TRBV27 to TRBJ1-1; unclear D gene. There are 14 residues in the CDR3. Trimming removed 1 base at V and 0 bases at J, with 6 bases between. Germline V gene sequence: CDR1 MNHEY, CDR2 SMNVEV (reference sequence). CDR3 sequence reads: CASSLFSVNTEAFF. The DNA for the CDR3 is TGTGCCAGCAGTTTATTCTCGGTGAACACTGAAGCTTTCTTT.